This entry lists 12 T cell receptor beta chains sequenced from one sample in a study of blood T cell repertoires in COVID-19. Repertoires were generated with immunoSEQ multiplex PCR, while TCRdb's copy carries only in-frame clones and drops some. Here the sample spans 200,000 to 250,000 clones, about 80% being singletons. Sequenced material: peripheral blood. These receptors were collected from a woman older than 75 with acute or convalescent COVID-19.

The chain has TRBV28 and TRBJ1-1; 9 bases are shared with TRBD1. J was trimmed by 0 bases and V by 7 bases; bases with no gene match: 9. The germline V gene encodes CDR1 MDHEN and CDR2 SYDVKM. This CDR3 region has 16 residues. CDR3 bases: TGTGCCAGCAAGAGACAGGGGGGCCTATTGAACACTGAAGCTTTCTTT. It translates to CASKRQGGLLNTEAFF.

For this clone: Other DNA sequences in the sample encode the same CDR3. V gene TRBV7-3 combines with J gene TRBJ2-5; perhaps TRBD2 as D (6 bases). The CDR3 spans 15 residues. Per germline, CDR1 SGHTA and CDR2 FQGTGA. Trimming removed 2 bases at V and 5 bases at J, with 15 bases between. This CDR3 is CASSLGTPEGETQYF. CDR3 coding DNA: TGTGCCAGCAGCTTAGGCACACCGGAGGGGGAGACCCAGTACTTC.

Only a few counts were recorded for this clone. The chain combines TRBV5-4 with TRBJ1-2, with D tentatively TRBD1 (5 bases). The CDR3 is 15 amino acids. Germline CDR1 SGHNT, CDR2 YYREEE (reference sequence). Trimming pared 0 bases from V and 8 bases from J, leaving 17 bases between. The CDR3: CASSLGQQVIGGYTF. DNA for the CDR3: TGTGCCAGCAGCTTGGGTCAACAGGTCATTGGGGGCTACACCTTC.

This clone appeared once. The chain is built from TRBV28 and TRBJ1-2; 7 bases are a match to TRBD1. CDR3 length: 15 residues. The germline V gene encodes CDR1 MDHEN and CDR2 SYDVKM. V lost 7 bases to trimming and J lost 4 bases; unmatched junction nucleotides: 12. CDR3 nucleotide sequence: TGTGCCAGCACCGTGGCAGGGACAGCCTCCTATGGCTACACCTTC. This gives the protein CASTVAGTASYGYTF.

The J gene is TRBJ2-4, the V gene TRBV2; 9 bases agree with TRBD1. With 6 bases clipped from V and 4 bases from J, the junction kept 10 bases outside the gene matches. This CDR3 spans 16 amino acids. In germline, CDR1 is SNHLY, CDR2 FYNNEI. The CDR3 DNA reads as TGTGCCAGCAGACCGGGACAGGGACAAATAAAAAACATTCAGTACTTC. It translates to CASRPGQGQIKNIQYF.

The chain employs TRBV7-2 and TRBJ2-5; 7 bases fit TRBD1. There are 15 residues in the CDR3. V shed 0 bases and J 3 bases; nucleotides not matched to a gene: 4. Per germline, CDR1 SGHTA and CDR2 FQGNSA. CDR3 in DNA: TGTGCCAGCAGCTTAGCGGGGACAGACAAAGAGACCCAGTACTTC. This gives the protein CASSLAGTDKETQYF.

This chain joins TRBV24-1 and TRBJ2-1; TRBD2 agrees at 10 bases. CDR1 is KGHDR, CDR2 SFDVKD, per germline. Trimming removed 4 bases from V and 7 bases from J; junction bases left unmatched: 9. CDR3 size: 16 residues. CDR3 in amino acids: CATSDSAGGPGNEQFF. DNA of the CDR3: TGTGCCACCAGTGACTCAGCGGGAGGGCCTGGTAATGAGCAGTTCTTC.

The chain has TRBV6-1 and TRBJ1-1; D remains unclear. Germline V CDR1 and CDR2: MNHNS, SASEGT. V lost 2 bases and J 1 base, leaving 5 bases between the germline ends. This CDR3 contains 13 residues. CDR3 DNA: TGTGCCAGCAGTGAAATTCGGAACACTGAAGCTTTCTTT. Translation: CASSEIRNTEAFF.

The CDR3, as DNA: TGTGCCAGCTCACCACAGGAAGCGGGGACCGGGGAGCTGTTTTTT. Amino acids: CASSPQEAGTGELFF. The V call is TRBV18, the J call TRBJ2-2; 7 nucleotides line up with TRBD2. Germline loops: CDR1 KGHSH, CDR2 LQKENI. The CDR3 spans 15 residues. With V trimmed by 1 base and J by 5 bases, 4 bases remained unmatched.

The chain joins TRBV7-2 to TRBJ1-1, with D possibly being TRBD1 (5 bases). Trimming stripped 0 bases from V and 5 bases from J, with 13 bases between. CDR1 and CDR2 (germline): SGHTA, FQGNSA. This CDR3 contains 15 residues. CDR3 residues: CASSLALGRATEAFF. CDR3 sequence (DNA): TGTGCCAGCAGCTTAGCGCTAGGCAGGGCAACTGAAGCTTTCTTT.

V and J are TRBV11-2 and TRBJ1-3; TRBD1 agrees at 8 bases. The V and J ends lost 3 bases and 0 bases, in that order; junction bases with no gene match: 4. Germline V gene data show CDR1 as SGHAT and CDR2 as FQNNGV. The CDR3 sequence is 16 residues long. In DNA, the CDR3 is TGTGCCAGCAGCTTCAGGGGGCTCGGCTCTGGAAACACCATATATTTT. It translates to CASSFRGLGSGNTIYF.

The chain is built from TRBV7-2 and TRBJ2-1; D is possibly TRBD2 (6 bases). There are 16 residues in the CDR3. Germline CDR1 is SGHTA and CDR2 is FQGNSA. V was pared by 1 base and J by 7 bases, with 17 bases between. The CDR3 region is CASSLGYGRGGNEQFF. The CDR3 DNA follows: TGTGCCAGCAGCTTAGGGTATGGACGCGGAGGGAATGAGCAGTTCTTC.